A single sample gave rise to the 28 T cell receptor beta chains below, sequenced in a study of blood T cell repertoires in COVID-19. Measured with immunoSEQ multiplex PCR; TCRdb has only the in-frame clones, and not every one. The profile shows approximately 200,000 clones, 82% of them singletons. The sequenced material came from peripheral blood. These receptors were obtained from a woman under 40 with acute or convalescent COVID-19.

The gene calls are TRBV6-4 and TRBJ2-3; TRBD2 matches at 11 bases. Germline CDR1 reads MRHNA; CDR2 reads SNTAGT. The CDR3 contains 15 residues. V gave up 0 bases and J gave up 4 bases; unmatched junction bases: 0. CDR3 DNA sequence: TGTGCCAGCAGTGACTCACTAGCGGGAGCAGATACGCAGTATTTT. This encodes CASSDSLAGADTQYF.

This chain joins TRBV28 and TRBJ2-3, with 8 bases aligning to TRBD2. This CDR3 spans 15 amino acids. With V trimmed by 5 bases and J by 1 base, 5 bases remained unmatched. The germline V gene encodes CDR1 MDHEN and CDR2 SYDVKM. For the CDR3, the DNA is TGTGCCAGCAGTCCACCGACTAGCGGCACAGATACGCAGTATTTT. Translating gives CASSPPTSGTDTQYF.

The chain couples TRBV6-1 to TRBJ1-1, with a tentative D call TRBD1 (6 bases). The CDR3 extends over 15 amino acids. Germline lookup yields CDR1 MNHNS and CDR2 SASEGT. Deletions cut 2 bases from V and 0 bases from J, with 10 bases between. CDR3 in DNA: TGTGCCAGCAGTGAATTTGCAGGGGTGAACACTGAAGCTTTCTTT. As protein: CASSEFAGVNTEAFF.

The V call is TRBV5-4, the J call TRBJ2-3; the match to TRBD2 covers 11 bases. The CDR3 extends over 17 amino acids. Germline CDR1 SGHNT, CDR2 YYREEE (reference sequence). The junction had 10 bases not matched to a gene; V was cut back by 3 bases and J by 4 bases. The CDR3 DNA reads as TGTGCCAGCAGCTGGGGGCTAGCGGGGGGCCGCGCAGATACGCAGTATTTT. Its translation is CASSWGLAGGRADTQYF.

The chain combines TRBV6-2 or TRBV6-3 with TRBJ2-2, with 14 bases fitting TRBD2. The CDR3 sequence is 16 residues long. With 5 bases clipped from V and 6 bases from J, the junction kept 5 bases outside the gene matches. Looked up from germline, CDR1 is MNHEY and CDR2 is SVGEGT. The DNA for the CDR3 is TGTGCCAGCAGTCCAAGACTAGCGGGAGGGCCCGGGGAGCTGTTTTTT. Translating it yields CASSPRLAGGPGELFF.

This clone was recorded once. The CDR3 sequence: CASSGGQPRNTGELFF. The CDR3, as DNA: TGTGCCAGCAGCGGCGGACAGCCTCGGAACACCGGGGAGCTGTTTTTT. V is TRBV5-4 and J is TRBJ2-2, with a possible D match to TRBD1 (6 bases). This CDR3 spans 16 amino acids. Germline CDR1 reads SGHNT; CDR2 reads YYREEE (reference sequence). The V gene lost 4 bases and the J gene lost 1 base, with 14 bases spanning the gap.

In its sample, this clone was seen a few times. The V call is TRBV27, the J call TRBJ2-7, with 10 bases matching TRBD1. Germline trimming cut 6 bases from V and 3 bases from J; bases unmatched to any gene: 2. There are 13 residues in the CDR3. Germline V lookup: CDR1 MNHEY, CDR2 SMNVEV (reference sequence). The CDR3 here is CASRWTGGYEQYF. CDR3 sequence (DNA): TGTGCCAGCAGATGGACAGGGGGCTACGAGCAGTACTTC.

The chain employs TRBV9 and TRBJ2-1; a weak D match, TRBD2 (6 bases). V lost 7 bases to trimming and J lost 8 bases, with 16 bases between them. The CDR3 length is 13 residues. Per the germline V gene, CDR1 is SGDLS and CDR2 is YYNGEE. The DNA of the CDR3 is TGTGCCAGCGGGGAGGTCCGCCCTGATGAGCAGTTCTTC. Translating it yields CASGEVRPDEQFF.

The V gene is TRBV29-1, the J gene TRBJ2-1, with D tentatively TRBD1 (6 bases). Germline V gene data show CDR1 as SQVTM and CDR2 as ANQGSEA. There are 15 residues in the CDR3. Trimming pared 5 bases from V and 4 bases from J, leaving 18 bases between. The CDR3 spells CSVNPSTGSYNEQFF. The DNA of the CDR3 is TGCAGCGTTAACCCCTCGACAGGAAGTTACAATGAGCAGTTCTTC.

The chain uses TRBV6-4 and TRBJ2-7, with 13 bases that match TRBD2. The J segment lost 2 bases and the V segment lost 3 bases, leaving 13 bases of the junction unmatched. CDR1 is MRHNA, CDR2 SNTAGT, per germline. The CDR3 contains 19 residues. In nucleotides, the CDR3 is TGTGCCAGCAGTGAAACACTAGCGGGAGGGCCCAGAACCCCCTACGAGCAGTACTTC. Protein sequence: CASSETLAGGPRTPYEQYF.

The J gene is TRBJ1-6, the V gene TRBV28; TRBD1 might be the D (6 bases). Germline V gives CDR1 MDHEN, CDR2 SYDVKM. The germline V and J ends were trimmed by 8 bases and 9 bases, with 11 bases remaining between them. This CDR3 spans 12 amino acids. CDR3 residues: CASGQLTSPLHF. CDR3 coding DNA: TGTGCCAGCGGACAGCTGACTTCACCCCTCCACTTT.

This clone was recorded a few times. The chain has TRBV6-6 and TRBJ2-5; possibly TRBD1 for D (6 bases). The CDR3 loop spans 13 amino acids. CDR1 is MNHNY and CDR2 is SVGAGI in the germline V gene (reference sequence). Trimming shortened V by 7 bases and J by 2 bases, and 11 bases separated the two germline ends. Written as DNA, the CDR3 is TGTGCCAGCACAAGGACAGAGCAAGAGACCCAGTACTTC. As protein: CASTRTEQETQYF.

This chain uses TRBV5-4 with TRBJ2-7, with D maybe TRBD2 (7 bases). The germline V gene has CDR1 SGHNT and CDR2 YYREEE (reference sequence). Between the trimmed V and J ends, which lost 3 bases and 7 bases, there was a span of 20 bases. This CDR3 has 15 residues. For the CDR3, the DNA is TGTGCCAGCAGCTCGAAACAGGGTTTGGGAGGGGAGCAGTACTTC. Translating gives CASSSKQGLGGEQYF.

The chain is built from TRBV7-2 and TRBJ1-1; TRBD1 matches 7 bases. V lost 5 bases and J lost 1; bases outside the gene matches: 4. Germline lookup yields CDR1 SGHTA and CDR2 FQGNSA. The CDR3 is 14 residues long. CDR3 DNA: TGTGCCAGCAGCGGGCGGGACAGGAACACTGAAGCTTTCTTT. Its translation is CASSGRDRNTEAFF.

The chain couples TRBV7-7 to TRBJ2-1, with 10 bases lining up with TRBD1. Germline-derived CDR1 and CDR2 are SSHAT and FNYEAQ (reference sequence). V was clipped by 5 bases and J by 6 bases; unmatched bases: 1. This CDR3 is built from 13 residues. CDR3 nucleotide sequence: TGTGCCAGCAGCAGGACAGGGGGCAATGAGCAGTTCTTC. Protein product: CASSRTGGNEQFF.

The CDR3 sequence is CASSLGSVPAIQYF. The CDR3 coding sequence is TGTGCCAGCAGCTTAGGTTCGGTTCCCGCTATTCAGTACTTC. The chain couples TRBV7-2 to TRBJ2-4; D uncertain. Trimming stripped 1 base from V and 10 bases from J, with 14 bases between. Germline values: CDR1 SGHTA, CDR2 FQGNSA. CDR3 length: 14 residues.

The rearrangement joins TRBV11-2 to TRBJ2-7; D might be TRBD2 (5 bases). V was clipped by 4 bases and J by 7 bases, with 11 bases between them. CDR3 length equals 12 residues. Germline-derived CDR1 and CDR2 are SGHAT and FQNNGV. The CDR3 here is CASSYTPGEQYF. The DNA for the CDR3 is TGTGCCAGCAGCTACACACCGGGGGAGCAGTACTTC.

The chain recombines TRBV29-1 with TRBJ2-1, with 14 bases aligning to TRBD2. CDR3 size: 18 residues. V lost 6 bases and J lost 0; bases outside the gene matches: 10. Germline V gene data show CDR1 as SQVTM and CDR2 as ANQGSEA. As DNA, the CDR3 is TGCAGCGTCCTCGGGACTAGCGGGAGTCGGTTCTCCTACAATGAGCAGTTCTTC. Protein sequence: CSVLGTSGSRFSYNEQFF.

This sequence joins TRBV2 and TRBJ1-2; D is unclear. Germline V lookup: CDR1 SNHLY, CDR2 FYNNEI. The CDR3 loop spans 13 amino acids. The V gene lost 3 bases and the J gene lost 2 bases, with 7 bases spanning the gap. The CDR3 is CASSDGGNYGYTF. CDR3 DNA: TGTGCCAGCAGTGACGGAGGGAACTATGGCTACACCTTC.

J is TRBJ1-2 and V is TRBV10-3, with TRBD1 matching 7 bases. Germline CDR1 ENHRY, CDR2 SYGVKD. V was clipped by 4 bases and J by 3 bases; unmatched bases: 5. CDR3 length: 14 amino acids. The CDR3 DNA follows: TGTGCCATCAGTGGCCAGGGGGTCGACTATGGCTACACCTTC. It specifies CAISGQGVDYGYTF.

J is TRBJ2-5 and V is TRBV30, with 12 bases identical to TRBD1. The CDR3 covers 15 residues. The V and J ends lost 4 bases and 5 bases, in that order; junction bases with no gene match: 8. Germline CDR1 GTSNPN, CDR2 SVGIG (reference sequence). CDR3 residues: CAWKPGQGATETQYF. CDR3 coding DNA: TGTGCCTGGAAACCGGGACAGGGGGCAACGGAGACCCAGTACTTC.

The chain has TRBV9 and TRBJ2-1, with a possible D match to TRBD1 (5 bases). Trimming took off 3 bases at V and 7 bases at J, with 11 bases between the two ends. CDR3 length equals 13 residues. From germline, CDR1 is SGDLS and CDR2 YYNGEE. The CDR3 sequence is CASSAQQGNEQFF. The CDR3 bases are TGTGCCAGCAGCGCTCAGCAGGGTAATGAGCAGTTCTTC.

The J gene is TRBJ1-3, the V gene TRBV29-1; TRBD1 agrees at 7 bases. Germline V gene lookup returns CDR1 SQVTM and CDR2 ANQGSEA. V was pared by 6 bases and J by 0 bases, with 5 bases of the junction left unmatched. The CDR3 covers 14 residues. The CDR3 DNA follows: TGCAGCGTCGACGGGACAGTCTCTGGAAACACCATATATTTT. Translated, it gives CSVDGTVSGNTIYF.

The rearrangement links TRBV5-6 to TRBJ2-7; TRBD2 might be the D (6 bases). CDR3 length: 13 amino acids. The V and J ends lost 1 base and 5 bases respectively, with 10 bases between them. Germline V gene data show CDR1 as SGHDT and CDR2 as YYEEEE. CDR3 in amino acids: CASSLRGYNEQYF. The CDR3, as DNA: TGTGCCAGCAGCTTGCGGGGGTACAACGAGCAGTACTTC.

The V call is TRBV27, the J call TRBJ1-5, with D tentatively TRBD1 (6 bases). This CDR3 is built from 14 residues. The V end lost 6 bases, the J end lost 7 bases, and 16 bases lay between the germline ends. Germline-derived CDR1 and CDR2 are MNHEY and SMNVEV (reference sequence). The CDR3 is CASRLTGSRQPQHF. CDR3 sequence (DNA): TGTGCCAGCAGGCTAACAGGGTCCCGACAGCCCCAGCATTTT.

V usage is TRBV6-4 and J usage is TRBJ2-2; tentative D call: TRBD1 (5 bases). V lost 6 bases to trimming and J lost 0 bases, with 11 bases between them. Germline CDR1 MRHNA, CDR2 SNTAGT. The CDR3 length is 15 residues. DNA of the CDR3: TGTGCCAGCAGACAGGACATGGCGAACACCGGGGAGCTGTTTTTT. It encodes CASRQDMANTGELFF.

The J gene is TRBJ1-6, the V gene TRBV28, with D possibly matching TRBD1 (5 bases). Trimming took 4 bases from V and 9 from J, leaving 19 bases between them. The CDR3 is 16 residues long. The V gene's germline CDR1 is MDHEN and CDR2 SYDVKM. CDR3 in amino acids: CASSSSLTGESSPLHF. As DNA, the CDR3 is TGTGCCAGCAGTTCCTCGCTCACAGGAGAAAGTTCACCCCTCCACTTT.

V gene TRBV4-3 combines with J gene TRBJ1-1; 7 bases match TRBD1. From germline, CDR1 is LGHNA and CDR2 YSLEER. V shed 6 bases and J 3 bases; nucleotides not matched to a gene: 4. This CDR3 comprises 13 residues. CDR3 sequence reads: CASRRDRDTEAFF. The DNA of the CDR3 is TGCGCCAGCAGACGAGACAGGGACACTGAAGCTTTCTTT.